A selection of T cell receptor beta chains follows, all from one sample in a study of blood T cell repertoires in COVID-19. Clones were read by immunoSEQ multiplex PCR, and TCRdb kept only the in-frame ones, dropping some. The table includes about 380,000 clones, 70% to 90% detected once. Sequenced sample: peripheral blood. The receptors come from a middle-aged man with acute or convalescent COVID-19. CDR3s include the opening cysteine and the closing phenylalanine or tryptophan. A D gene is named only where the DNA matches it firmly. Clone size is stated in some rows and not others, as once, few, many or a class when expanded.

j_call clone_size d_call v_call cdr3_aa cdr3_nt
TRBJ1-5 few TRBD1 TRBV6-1 CASSDGGTGILPQHF TGTGCCAGCAGTGACGGTGGGACAGGTATCCTTCCCCAGCATTTT
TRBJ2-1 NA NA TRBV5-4 CASSLEASDNNEQFF TGTGCCAGCAGCTTGGAGGCTAGCGACAACAATGAGCAGTTCTTC
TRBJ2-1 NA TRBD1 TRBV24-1 CATSDPRQGSNEQFF TGTGCCACCAGTGACCCACGACAGGGAAGCAATGAGCAGTTCTTC
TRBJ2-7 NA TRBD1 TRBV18 CASSSTGTGTYEQYF TGTGCCAGCTCGTCTACCGGGACAGGGACCTACGAGCAGTACTTC
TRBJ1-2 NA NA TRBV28 CASSPGRNYGYTF TGTGCCAGCAGTCCTGGGAGGAACTATGGCTACACCTTC
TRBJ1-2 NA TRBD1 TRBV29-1 CSVSGGNGYTF TGCAGCGTCTCAGGGGGCAATGGCTACACCTTC
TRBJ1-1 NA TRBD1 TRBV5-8 CASSLTGGATEAFF TGTGCCAGCAGCTTGACAGGGGGCGCCACTGAAGCTTTCTTT
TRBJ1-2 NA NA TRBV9 CASSIEQGPRADYGYTF TGTGCCAGCAGCATAGAGCAGGGGCCAAGAGCAGACTATGGCTACACCTTC
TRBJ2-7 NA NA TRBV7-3 CASSLRGPPYEQYF TGTGCCAGCAGCTTACGTGGGCCTCCCTACGAGCAGTACTTC
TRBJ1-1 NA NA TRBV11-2 CASSLGVAGNTEAFF TGTGCCAGCAGCTTAGGTGTCGCGGGGAACACTGAAGCTTTCTTT
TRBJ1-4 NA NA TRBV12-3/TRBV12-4 CASRGTSEKLFF TGTGCCAGCAGAGGGACATCTGAAAAACTGTTTTTT
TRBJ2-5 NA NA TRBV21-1 CASSKAGQEKETQYF TGTGCCAGCAGCAAAGCCGGACAGGAAAAAGAGACCCAGTACTTC
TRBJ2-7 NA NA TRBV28 CASSLDLSLVLRGGSSYEQYF TGTGCCAGCAGTTTAGACCTATCTCTAGTCCTACGCGGCGGAAGTTCCTACGAGCAGTACTTC
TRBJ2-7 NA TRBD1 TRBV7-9 CASSPPRTGHYEQYF TGTGCCAGCAGCCCCCCACGGACAGGTCACTACGAGCAGTACTTC
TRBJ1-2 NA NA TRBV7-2 CASSPSRANYGYTF TGTGCCAGCAGTCCCTCCAGGGCAAACTATGGCTACACCTTC
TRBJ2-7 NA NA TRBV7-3 CASSQSSGSYEQYF TGTGCCAGCAGCCAAAGTAGCGGATCCTACGAGCAGTACTTC
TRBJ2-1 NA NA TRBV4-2 CASSQDAVTAYYDEQFF TGTGCCAGCAGCCAAGACGCGGTGACCGCTTATTACGATGAGCAGTTCTTC
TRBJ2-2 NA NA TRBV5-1 CASSLRGAGNTGELFF TGCGCCAGCAGCCTACGGGGTGCCGGGAACACCGGGGAGCTGTTTTTT
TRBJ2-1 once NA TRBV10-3 CAISNSFSYNEQFF TGTGCCATCAGTAACAGCTTCTCCTACAATGAGCAGTTCTTC
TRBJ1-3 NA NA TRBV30 CAWSVQGSGNTIYF TGTGCCTGGAGTGTTCAGGGCTCTGGAAACACCATATATTTT
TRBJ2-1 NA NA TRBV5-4 CASAPWRGEDNEQFF TGTGCCAGCGCTCCCTGGCGGGGCGAGGACAATGAGCAGTTCTTC
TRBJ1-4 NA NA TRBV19 CASSIQGTNEKLFF TGTGCCAGTAGTATACAGGGGACTAATGAAAAACTGTTTTTT
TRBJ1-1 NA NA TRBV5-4 CASSLTGRSTAEAFF TGTGCCAGCAGCTTGACAGGGCGGAGTACCGCTGAAGCTTTCTTT
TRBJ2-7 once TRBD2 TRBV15 CATSRDGGVLYEQYF TGTGCCACCAGCAGAGACGGGGGGGTGTTGTACGAGCAGTACTTC